Reported below is one TCR beta chain. No antigen is known for it. An end of the junction does not agree with germline; a read error may underlie this. TCR beta VDJ and CDR3 were profiled, and genomic DNA was the template. Via MiXCR, TCRdb re-called the reads, giving one row per CDR3 protein. Altogether 400,000 to 450,000 distinct CDR3 sequences are present, 55% to 70% being singletons, with the ten largest covering approximately 3.8%. This sample was taken from a study of CD8+CD57+ T cells in acquired aplastic anemia. Study-level information: Each DNA sample taken from sorted CD4+ and CD8+ cells came to about 3.2 ug on average.

Study results and caveats: Significant differences in CD8+ Simpson's diversity were not observed between patients and controls. Under 35 was the count of CD8+ CDR3 sequences that patients shared with controls.

The receptor was isolated from a human donor in good health, serving as a control. The sample comprised sorted CD4+, CD8+, or CD8+CD57+ T cells (not recorded which) from PBMCs.

The CDR3 DNA reads as TGTGCCAGCAGCACGTCCGCCAGGGCGGCCTACGAGGAGTACTTC. This codes for CASSTSARAAYEEYF. V and J are TRBV7-2 and TRBJ2-7, with a possible D match to TRBD1 (5 bases). The CDR3 extends over 15 amino acids. The germline gives CDR1 SGHTA, CDR2 FQGNSA. The full variable domain, rest sourced from reference TRBV7-2 and TRBJ2-7, is GAGVSQSPSNKVTEKGKDVELRCDPISGHTALYWYRQSLGQGLEFLIYFQGNSAPDKSGLPSDRFSAERTGGSVSTLTIQRTQQEDSAVYLCASSTSARAAYEEYFGPGTRLTVT.